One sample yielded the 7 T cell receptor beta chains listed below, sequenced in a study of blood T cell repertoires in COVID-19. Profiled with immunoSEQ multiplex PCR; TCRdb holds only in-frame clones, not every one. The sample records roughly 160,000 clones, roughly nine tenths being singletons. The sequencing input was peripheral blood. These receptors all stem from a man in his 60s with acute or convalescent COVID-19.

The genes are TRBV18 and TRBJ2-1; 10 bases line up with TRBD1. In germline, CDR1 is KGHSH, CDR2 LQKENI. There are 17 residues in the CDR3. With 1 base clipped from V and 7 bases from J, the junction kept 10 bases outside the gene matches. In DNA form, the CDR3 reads TGTGCCAGCTCACCACTCGCAGGACAGGGGGGGCGGAATGAGCAGTTCTTC. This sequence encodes CASSPLAGQGGRNEQFF.

The CDR3 protein is CAWSSRDRGSYEQYF. In DNA form, the CDR3 reads TGTGCCTGGAGTTCCCGGGACAGGGGGTCCTACGAGCAGTACTTC. This chain uses TRBV30 with TRBJ2-7; 11 positions match TRBD1. J was trimmed by 1 base and V by 2 bases; bases with no gene match: 4. The CDR3 runs to 15 residues. CDR1 and CDR2 (germline): GTSNPN, SVGIG (reference sequence).

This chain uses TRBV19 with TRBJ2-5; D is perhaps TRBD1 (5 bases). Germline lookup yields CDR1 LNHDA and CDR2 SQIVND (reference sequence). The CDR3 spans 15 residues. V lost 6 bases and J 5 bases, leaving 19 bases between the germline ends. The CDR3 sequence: CASSIGSGYDETQYF. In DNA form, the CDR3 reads TGTGCCAGTAGCATCGGGTCAGGGTACGACGAGACCCAGTACTTC.

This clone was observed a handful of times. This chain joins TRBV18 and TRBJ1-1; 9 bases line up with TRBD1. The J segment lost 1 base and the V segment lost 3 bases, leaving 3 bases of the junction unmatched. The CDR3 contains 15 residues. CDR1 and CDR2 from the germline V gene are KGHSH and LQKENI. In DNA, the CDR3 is TGTGCCAGCTCACCGGAGACAGGGGGGAACACTGAAGCTTTCTTT. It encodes CASSPETGGNTEAFF.

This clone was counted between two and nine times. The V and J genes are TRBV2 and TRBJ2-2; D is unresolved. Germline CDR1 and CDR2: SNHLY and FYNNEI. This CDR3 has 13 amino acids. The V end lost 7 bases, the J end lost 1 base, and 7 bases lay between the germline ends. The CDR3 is CASTQENTGELFF. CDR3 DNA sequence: TGTGCCAGCACTCAGGAGAACACCGGGGAGCTGTTTTTT.

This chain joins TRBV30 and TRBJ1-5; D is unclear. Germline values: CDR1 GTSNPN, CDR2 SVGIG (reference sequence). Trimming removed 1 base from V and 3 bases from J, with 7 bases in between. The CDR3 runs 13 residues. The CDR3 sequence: CAWSAEFNQPQHF. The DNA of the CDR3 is TGTGCCTGGAGTGCGGAGTTCAATCAGCCCCAGCATTTT.

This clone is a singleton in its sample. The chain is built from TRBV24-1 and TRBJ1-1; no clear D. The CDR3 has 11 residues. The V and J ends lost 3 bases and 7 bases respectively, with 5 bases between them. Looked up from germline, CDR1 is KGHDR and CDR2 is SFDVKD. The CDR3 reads CATSDSSEAFF. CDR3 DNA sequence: TGTGCCACCAGTGATAGTAGTGAAGCTTTCTTT.